The 12 T cell receptor beta chains reported below all come from one sample, sequenced in a study of sequential checkpoint blockade in melanoma. Repertoires were generated with immunoSEQ multiplex PCR, while TCRdb's copy carries only in-frame clones and drops some. The data hold 7,000 or so clones, with more than 75% observed a single time. As to treatment: randomized to nivolumab then ipilimumab (arm A) or the reverse (arm B). The source material was CD8+ T cells sorted from blood (inferred from file names), sampled from a patient given nivolumab and ipilimumab in sequence. Receptor source: a human donor with melanoma.

The chain has TRBV7-2 and TRBJ2-7; D is possibly TRBD2 (6 bases). This CDR3 spans 14 amino acids. Germline values: CDR1 SGHTA, CDR2 FQGNSA. The germline V and J ends were trimmed by 1 base and 6 bases, with 13 bases remaining between them. The CDR3 nucleotides read TGTGCCAGCAGCTTAGTTATGCAGGGAGGCGAGCAGTACTTC. It is translated as CASSLVMQGGEQYF.

Here the CDR3 reads CASSPSPGRGTPEQFF. DNA of the CDR3: TGTGCCAGCAGCCCCAGTCCCGGGAGGGGAACCCCCGAGCAGTTCTTC. The J gene is TRBJ2-1, the V gene TRBV7-6; 8 nucleotides match TRBD2. This CDR3 comprises 16 residues. Per germline, CDR1 SGHVS and CDR2 FNYEAQ. V shed 5 bases, J shed 10 bases, and the junction held 16 bases outside the gene matches.

This clone occurred a few times. The chain carries TRBV28 and TRBJ2-1; 7 bases fit TRBD2. There are 14 residues in the CDR3. The V gene's germline CDR1 is MDHEN and CDR2 SYDVKM. The V and J ends lost 9 bases and 9 bases, in that order; junction bases with no gene match: 14. Here the CDR3 DNA reads TGTGCCAGTAAGATCGGACTAGTGTCAGGTGAGCAGTTCTTC. Translated, it gives CASKIGLVSGEQFF.

The chain links TRBV4-2 to TRBJ1-1, with 7 bases identical to TRBD1. The CDR3 is made up of 15 amino acids. The V gene end was trimmed by 0 bases and the J gene end by 3 bases; junction bases not matched to a gene: 4. CDR1 is LGHNA and CDR2 is YNFKEQ in the germline V gene. Written as DNA, the CDR3 is TGTGCCAGCAGCCAAGACAACAGGGGACACACTGAAGCTTTCTTT. It specifies CASSQDNRGHTEAFF.

The rearrangement links TRBV19 to TRBJ2-1, with 10 bases identical to TRBD2. After removal of 1 base from V and 5 bases from J, the junction contained 2 bases not matched to a gene. Germline V gene sequence: CDR1 LNHDA, CDR2 SQIVND (reference sequence). The CDR3 has 15 residues. In nucleotides, the CDR3 is TGTGCCAGTAGTATAGCTAGCGGGAGTAACAATGAGCAGTTCTTC. It specifies CASSIASGSNNEQFF.

This chain links TRBV4-2 with TRBJ2-1, with 15 bases fitting TRBD2. This CDR3 comprises 17 residues. J lost 7 bases, V lost 1 base, and 5 bases had no gene match. The germline CDR1 and CDR2 sequences are LGHNA and YNFKEQ. The CDR3 is CASSQGTSGREWNEQFF. In DNA, the CDR3 is TGTGCCAGCAGCCAAGGGACTAGCGGGAGGGAGTGGAATGAGCAGTTCTTC.

The J gene is TRBJ2-5, the V gene TRBV2; D gene unclear. Gene TRBJ2-7 matches the end of the DNA better, so the J call may be wrong. The germline gives CDR1 SNHLY, CDR2 FYNNEI. The CDR3 contains 13 residues. Here the CDR3 DNA reads TGTGCCATTACTGCGACGGACTCCTACGAGCAGTACTTC. Its protein product is CAITATDSYEQYF.

The CDR3 loop is CASSLTGTMNTEAFF. The CDR3 DNA follows: TGTGCCAGCAGTTTGACAGGGACCATGAACACTGAAGCTTTCTTT. J is TRBJ1-1 and V is TRBV28; 7 positions agree with TRBD1. Germline-derived CDR1 and CDR2 are MDHEN and SYDVKM. The trim removed 3 bases at V and 0 bases at J, leaving 4 bases unmatched. CDR3 size: 15 residues.

The V call is TRBV1, the J call TRBJ2-6; TRBD2, the D gene given by the table, was not confirmed from the DNA. TRBV1 is noted as a pseudogene. The CDR3 length is 18 residues. CDR3 amino acids: CTSSARSLCQSRANVLTF. In nucleotides, the CDR3 is TGCACCAGCAGCGCACGTAGTTTGTGCCAAAGTCGGGCCAACGTCCTGACTTTC.

The chain is built from TRBV4-3 and TRBJ2-7; 10 bases agree with TRBD2. The CDR3 sequence is 18 residues long. From germline, CDR1 is LGHNA and CDR2 YSLEER. Trimming took 0 bases from V and 2 from J; bases not matched to a gene: 10. CDR3 DNA: TGCGCCAGCAGCCAAGACGCTAGCGGGAGTACGGTCGCCTACGAGCAGTACTTC. Protein product: CASSQDASGSTVAYEQYF.

In its sample, this clone is large. V is TRBV7-9 and J is TRBJ2-2; the D gene is possibly TRBD2 (5 bases). The germline gives CDR1 SEHNR, CDR2 FQNEAQ (reference sequence). The V and J ends lost 4 bases and 6 bases respectively, with 12 bases between them. The CDR3 is 14 amino acids. CDR3 in DNA: TGTGCCAGCAGCTCTACTAGGTCTGCCGGGGAGCTGTTTTTT. It specifies CASSSTRSAGELFF. Drawing the rest from reference TRBV7-9 and TRBJ2-2, the complete variable domain is DTGVSQNPRHKITKRGQNVTFRCDPISEHNRLYWYRQTLGQGPEFLTYFQNEAQLEKSRLLSDRFSAERPKGSFSTLEIQRTEQGDSAMYLCASSSTRSAGELFFGEGSRLTVL.

This chain uses TRBV19 with TRBJ2-7, with TRBD2 as a possible D gene (6 bases). Trimming pared 1 base from V and 6 bases from J, leaving 10 bases between. The germline V gene encodes CDR1 LNHDA and CDR2 SQIVND (reference sequence). The CDR3 loop spans 13 amino acids. CDR3 nucleotide sequence: TGTGCCAGTAGTATAGTGGCGGGGCTCGAGCAGTACTTC. Protein: CASSIVAGLEQYF.